The entry below describes one T cell receptor (beta chain). Per the original methods: Reference gene primers were amplified, and this amplification served to estimate nucleated cell counts. Assay: immunoSEQ multiplex PCR; the TCRdb copy retains only in-frame clones and omits some. V, J and clone size derive from that table, while D and trimming were established from the DNA sequence. In the table there are around 250,000 clones, approximately 90% of which are singletons. Germline loops: CDR1 ENHRY, CDR2 SYGVKD. V gave up 7 bases and J gave up 1 base; unmatched junction bases: 4. The CDR3 length is 14 residues. Participants were aged about 18 to 100 years from around 25 US areas. The sample is drawn from a study of blood T cell repertoires in COVID-19.

Input material: PBMCs or T cells enriched from blood (not recorded which). The TCR comes from a human donor in a cohort exposed to, infected with or recovered from COVID-19 (not recorded which). The donor label of this sample is uncertain. The chain combines TRBV10-3 with TRBJ1-1; 9 bases align to TRBD1. Here the CDR3 DNA reads TGTGCCATCACTAGGGACAGGGAGAACACTGAAGCTTTCTTT. Translation: CAITRDRENTEAFF.